This T cell receptor (beta chain) originates from a study of monozygotic twins with inflammatory bowel disease. Findings and caveats of the study: People with IBD had fewer clonotypes in common with others than healthy twins did, especially with disease activity. The analysis yielded no support for one strong signal or clonotype associated with IBD. Different T cell subtypes could not be distinguished.

Blood was drawn at around 2.5 ml per donor. TCRdb reworked the 5' RACE reads into one entry per CDR3 protein, no DNA. The sample totals about 210,000 distinct CDR3 sequences. Worth noting for this clonotype: Its antigen is undetermined.

The sample taken for sequencing was blood. This receptor was obtained from a human donor with ulcerative colitis or Crohn's disease, or a healthy co-twin of an affected twin (not recorded which).

The CDR3 reads CASSYSSSYEQYF. V gene TRBV6-6 combines with J gene TRBJ2-7. CDR1 MNHNY and CDR2 SVGAGI come from the germline V gene (reference sequence). The CDR3 is 13 residues long.